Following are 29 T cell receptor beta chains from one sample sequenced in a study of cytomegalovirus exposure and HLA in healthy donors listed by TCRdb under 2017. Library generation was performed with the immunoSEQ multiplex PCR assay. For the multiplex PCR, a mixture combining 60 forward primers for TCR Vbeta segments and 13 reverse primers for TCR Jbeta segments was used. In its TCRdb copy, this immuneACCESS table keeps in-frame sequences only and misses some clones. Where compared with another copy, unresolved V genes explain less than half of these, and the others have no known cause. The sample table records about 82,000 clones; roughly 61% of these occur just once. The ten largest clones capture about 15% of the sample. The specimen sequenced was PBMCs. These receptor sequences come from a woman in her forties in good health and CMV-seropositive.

The CDR3 reads CASSPQGSPIYGYTF. CDR3 bases: TGTGCCAGCAGTCCACAAGGGAGCCCTATCTATGGCTACACCTTC. This chain connects TRBV28 to TRBJ1-2, with D hard to call. The germline V gene encodes CDR1 MDHEN and CDR2 SYDVKM. The CDR3 is made up of 15 amino acids. V lost 5 bases, J lost 4 bases, and 17 bases lay in between.

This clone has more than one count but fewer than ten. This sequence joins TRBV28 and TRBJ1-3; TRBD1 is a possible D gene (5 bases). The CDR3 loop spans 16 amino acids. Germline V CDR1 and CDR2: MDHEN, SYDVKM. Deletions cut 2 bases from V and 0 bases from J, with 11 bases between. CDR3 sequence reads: CASSLVGGSSGNTIYF. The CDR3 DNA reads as TGTGCCAGCAGTTTAGTTGGGGGGAGCTCTGGAAACACCATATATTTT.

In DNA form, the CDR3 reads TGTGCCAGCAGCCAGGGACTTGCAAGACAAGAGACCCAGTACTTC. It encodes CASSQGLARQETQYF. V and J are TRBV11-3 and TRBJ2-5; D is possibly TRBD2 (6 bases). This CDR3 region has 15 residues. The germline V gene encodes CDR1 SGHNT and CDR2 YENEEA. Deletions cut 5 bases from V and 2 bases from J, with 15 bases between.

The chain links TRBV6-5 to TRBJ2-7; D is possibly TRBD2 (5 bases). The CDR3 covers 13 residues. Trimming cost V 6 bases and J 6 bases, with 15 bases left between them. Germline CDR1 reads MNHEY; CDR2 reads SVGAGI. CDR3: CASRAEGAREQYF. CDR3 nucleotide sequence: TGTGCCAGCAGGGCCGAGGGCGCACGCGAGCAGTACTTC.

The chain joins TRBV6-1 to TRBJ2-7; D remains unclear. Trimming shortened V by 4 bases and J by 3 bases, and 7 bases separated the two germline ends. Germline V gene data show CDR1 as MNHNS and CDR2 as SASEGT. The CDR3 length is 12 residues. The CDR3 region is CASSVQDYEQYF. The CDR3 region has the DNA TGTGCCAGCAGTGTTCAGGACTACGAGCAGTACTTC.

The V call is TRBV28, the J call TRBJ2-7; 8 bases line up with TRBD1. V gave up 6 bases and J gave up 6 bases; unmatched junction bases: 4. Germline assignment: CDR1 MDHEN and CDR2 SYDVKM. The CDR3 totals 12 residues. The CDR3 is CASSLTGGEQYF. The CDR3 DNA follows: TGTGCCAGCAGCCTAACAGGGGGCGAGCAGTACTTC.

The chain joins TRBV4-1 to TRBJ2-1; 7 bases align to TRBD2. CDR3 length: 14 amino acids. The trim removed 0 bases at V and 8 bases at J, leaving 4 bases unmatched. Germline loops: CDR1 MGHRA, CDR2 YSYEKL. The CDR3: CASSQESTSDEQFF. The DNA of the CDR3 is TGCGCCAGCAGCCAAGAATCCACTAGCGATGAGCAGTTCTTC.

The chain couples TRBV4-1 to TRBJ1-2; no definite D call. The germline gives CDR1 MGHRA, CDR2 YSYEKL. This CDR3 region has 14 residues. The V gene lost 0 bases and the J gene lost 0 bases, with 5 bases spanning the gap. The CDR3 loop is CASSQDTANYGYTF. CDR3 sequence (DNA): TGCGCCAGCAGCCAAGATACAGCTAACTATGGCTACACCTTC.

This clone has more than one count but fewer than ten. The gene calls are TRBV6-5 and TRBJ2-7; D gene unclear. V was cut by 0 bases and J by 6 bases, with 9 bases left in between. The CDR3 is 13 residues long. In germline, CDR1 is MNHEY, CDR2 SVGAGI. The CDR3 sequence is CASSYSLSAEQYF. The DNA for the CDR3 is TGTGCCAGCAGTTACTCGTTGAGTGCCGAGCAGTACTTC.

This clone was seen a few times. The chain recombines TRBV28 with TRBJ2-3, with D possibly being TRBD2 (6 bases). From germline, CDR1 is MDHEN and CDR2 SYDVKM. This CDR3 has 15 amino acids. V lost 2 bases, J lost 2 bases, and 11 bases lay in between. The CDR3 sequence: CASSLPSALTDTQYF. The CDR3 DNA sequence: TGTGCCAGCAGTTTACCTAGCGCCCTCACAGATACGCAGTATTTT.

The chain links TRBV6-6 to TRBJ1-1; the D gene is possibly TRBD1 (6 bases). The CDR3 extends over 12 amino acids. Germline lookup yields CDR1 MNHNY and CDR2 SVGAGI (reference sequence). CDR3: CVSTGMNTEAFF. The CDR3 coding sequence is TGTGTATCCACAGGGATGAACACTGAAGCTTTCTTT.

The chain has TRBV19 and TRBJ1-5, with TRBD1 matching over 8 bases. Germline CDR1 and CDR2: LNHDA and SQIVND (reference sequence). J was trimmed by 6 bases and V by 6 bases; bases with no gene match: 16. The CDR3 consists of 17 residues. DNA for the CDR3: TGTGCCAGTAGCCCTGGCTGGGCAGGGGGCACCGGTCAGCCCCAGCATTTT. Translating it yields CASSPGWAGGTGQPQHF.

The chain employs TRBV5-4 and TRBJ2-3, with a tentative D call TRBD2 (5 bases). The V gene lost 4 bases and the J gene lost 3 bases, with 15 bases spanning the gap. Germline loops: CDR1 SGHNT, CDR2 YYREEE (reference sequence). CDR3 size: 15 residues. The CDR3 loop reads CASSPLERGTDTQYF. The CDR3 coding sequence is TGTGCCAGCAGCCCCCTAGAGAGAGGGACAGATACGCAGTATTTT.

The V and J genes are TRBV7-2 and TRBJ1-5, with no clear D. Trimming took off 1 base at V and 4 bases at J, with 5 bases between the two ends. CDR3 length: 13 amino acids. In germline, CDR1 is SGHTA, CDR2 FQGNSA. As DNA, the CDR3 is TGTGCCAGCAGCTTAGTCGGTAATCAGCCCCAGCATTTT. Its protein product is CASSLVGNQPQHF.

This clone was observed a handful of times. CDR3 sequence reads: CASSDDGGPLNEQFF. CDR3 sequence (DNA): TGTGCCAGCAGTGACGATGGGGGCCCCCTCAATGAGCAGTTCTTC. The chain recombines TRBV6-1 with TRBJ2-1, with a possible D match to TRBD1 (6 bases). Trimming pared 3 bases from V and 6 bases from J, leaving 15 bases between. Germline loops: CDR1 MNHNS, CDR2 SASEGT. The CDR3 contains 15 residues.

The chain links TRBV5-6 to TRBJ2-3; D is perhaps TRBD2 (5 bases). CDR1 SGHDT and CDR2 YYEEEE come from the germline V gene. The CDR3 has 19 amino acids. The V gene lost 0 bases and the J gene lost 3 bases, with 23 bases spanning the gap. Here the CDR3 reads CASSLGPPGGDFGTDTQYF. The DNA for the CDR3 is TGTGCCAGCAGCTTGGGGCCGCCTGGAGGAGACTTCGGGACAGATACGCAGTATTTT.

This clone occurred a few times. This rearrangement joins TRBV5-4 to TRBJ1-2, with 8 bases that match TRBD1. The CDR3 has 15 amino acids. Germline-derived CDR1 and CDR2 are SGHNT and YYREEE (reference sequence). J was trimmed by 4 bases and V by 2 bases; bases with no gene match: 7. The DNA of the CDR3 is TGTGCCAGCAGCTTACAACAGGGGGGGGGCTATGGCTACACCTTC. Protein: CASSLQQGGGYGYTF.

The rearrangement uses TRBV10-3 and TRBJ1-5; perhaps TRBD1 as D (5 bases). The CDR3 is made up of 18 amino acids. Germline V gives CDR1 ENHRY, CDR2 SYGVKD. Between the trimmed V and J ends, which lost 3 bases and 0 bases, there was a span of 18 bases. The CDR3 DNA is TGTGCCATCAGTGATCCGGACAAGTGGGGGGTTAGCAATCAGCCCCAGCATTTT. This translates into CAISDPDKWGVSNQPQHF.

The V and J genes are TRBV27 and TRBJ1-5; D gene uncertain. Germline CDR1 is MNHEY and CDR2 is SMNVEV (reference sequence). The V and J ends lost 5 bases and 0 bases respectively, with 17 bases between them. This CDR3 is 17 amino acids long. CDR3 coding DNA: TGTGCCAGCAGTCCCCTCGGCGGGTATGATAGCAATCAGCCCCAGCATTTT. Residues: CASSPLGGYDSNQPQHF.

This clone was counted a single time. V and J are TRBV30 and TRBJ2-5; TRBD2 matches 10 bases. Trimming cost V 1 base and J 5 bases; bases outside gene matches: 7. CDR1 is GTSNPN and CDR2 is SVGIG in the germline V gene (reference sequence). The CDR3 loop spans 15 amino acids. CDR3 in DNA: TGTGCCTGGAGTGCTTCAGCGGGAGGGAGGGAGACCCAGTACTTC. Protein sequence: CAWSASAGGRETQYF. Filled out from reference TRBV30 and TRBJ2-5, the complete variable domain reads SQTIHQWPATLVQPVGSPLSLECTVEGTSNPNLYWYRQAAGRGLQLLFYSVGIGQISSEVPQNLSASRPQDRQFILSSKKLLLSDSGFYLCAWSASAGGRETQYFGPGTRLLVL.

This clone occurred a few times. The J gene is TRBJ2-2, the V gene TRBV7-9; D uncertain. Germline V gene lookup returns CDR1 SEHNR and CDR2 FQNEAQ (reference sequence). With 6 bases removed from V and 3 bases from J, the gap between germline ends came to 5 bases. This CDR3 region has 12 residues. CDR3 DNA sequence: TGTGCCAGCAGTTATTACACCGGGGAGCTGTTTTTT. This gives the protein CASSYYTGELFF. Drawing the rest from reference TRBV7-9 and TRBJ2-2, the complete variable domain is DTGVSQNPRHKITKRGQNVTFRCDPISEHNRLYWYRQTLGQGPEFLTYFQNEAQLEKSRLLSDRFSAERPKGSFSTLEIQRTEQGDSAMYLCASSYYTGELFFGEGSRLTVL.

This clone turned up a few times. DNA of the CDR3: TGTGCCAGTACCGAGTCGGGGGAGACCCAGTACTTC. Amino acids: CASTESGETQYF. The V and J genes are TRBV28 and TRBJ2-5, with a tentative D call TRBD2 (5 bases). The CDR3 sequence is 12 residues long. V was clipped by 9 bases and J by 5 bases, with 13 bases between them. The V gene's germline CDR1 is MDHEN and CDR2 SYDVKM. Full variable domain (rest looked up from reference TRBV28 and TRBJ2-5): DVKVTQSSRYLVKRTGEKVFLECVQDMDHENMFWYRQDPGLGLRLIYFSYDVKMKEKGDIPEGYSVSREKKERFSLILESASTNQTSMYLCASTESGETQYFGPGTRLLVL.

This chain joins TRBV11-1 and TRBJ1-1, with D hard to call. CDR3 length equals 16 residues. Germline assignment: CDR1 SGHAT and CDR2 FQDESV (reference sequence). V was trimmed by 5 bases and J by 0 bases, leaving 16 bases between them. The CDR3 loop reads CASSRSYGELNTEAFF. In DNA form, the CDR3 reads TGTGCCAGCAGCCGAAGCTACGGGGAGCTGAACACTGAAGCTTTCTTT.

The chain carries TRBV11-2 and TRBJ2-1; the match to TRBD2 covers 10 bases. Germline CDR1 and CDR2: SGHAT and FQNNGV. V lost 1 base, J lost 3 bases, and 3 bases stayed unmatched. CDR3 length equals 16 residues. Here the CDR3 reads CASSLAGLAVYNEQFF. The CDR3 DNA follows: TGTGCCAGCAGCTTAGCCGGACTAGCGGTCTACAATGAGCAGTTCTTC.

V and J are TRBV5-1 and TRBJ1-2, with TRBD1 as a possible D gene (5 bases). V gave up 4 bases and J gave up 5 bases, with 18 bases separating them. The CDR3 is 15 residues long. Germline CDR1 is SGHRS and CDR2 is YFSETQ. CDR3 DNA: TGCGCCAGCAGCCCCCTTCGGGCCAAGGGGTATGGCTACACCTTC. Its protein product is CASSPLRAKGYGYTF.

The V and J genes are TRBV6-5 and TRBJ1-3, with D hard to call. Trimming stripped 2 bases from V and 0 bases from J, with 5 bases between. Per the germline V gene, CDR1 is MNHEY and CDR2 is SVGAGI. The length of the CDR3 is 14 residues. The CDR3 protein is CASSYQVSGNTIYF. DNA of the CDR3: TGTGCCAGCAGTTACCAGGTCTCTGGAAACACCATATATTTT.

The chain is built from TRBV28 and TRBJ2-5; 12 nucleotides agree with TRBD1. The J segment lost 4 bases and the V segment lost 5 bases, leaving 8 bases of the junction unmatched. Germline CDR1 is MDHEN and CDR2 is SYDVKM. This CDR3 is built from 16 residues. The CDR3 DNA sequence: TGTGCCAGCAGTGCTTCCGGGACAGGGGGCGGAGAGACCCAGTACTTC. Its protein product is CASSASGTGGGETQYF.

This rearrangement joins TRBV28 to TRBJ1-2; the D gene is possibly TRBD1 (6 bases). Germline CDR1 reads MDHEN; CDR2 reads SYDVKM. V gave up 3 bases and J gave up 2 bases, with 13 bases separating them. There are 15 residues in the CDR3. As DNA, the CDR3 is TGTGCCAGCAGTTTTGGGTCCCAGGGGAACTATGGCTACACCTTC. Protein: CASSFGSQGNYGYTF.

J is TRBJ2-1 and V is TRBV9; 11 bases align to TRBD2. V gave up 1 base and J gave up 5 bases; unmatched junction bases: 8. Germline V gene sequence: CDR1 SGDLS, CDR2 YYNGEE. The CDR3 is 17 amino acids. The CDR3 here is CASSVRLAGGGDNEQFF. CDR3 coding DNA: TGTGCCAGCAGCGTACGCCTAGCGGGAGGAGGTGACAATGAGCAGTTCTTC.